One TCR beta chain is described in this entry. It lacks a known antigen. The sample holds no much larger clone one base away, and base qualities are not on file. Measured from the cysteine to the phenylalanine, the CDR3 is 17 residues long. The entry retains the CDR3 DNA only, 51 bases that are in frame from base 1. The germline V gene supplies CDR1 SGHAT and CDR2 FQNNGV. From V the trimming removes 5 bases and from J it removes 8 bases, while the gene matches leave 17 bases of the junction unaccounted for. In total, roughly 670 healthy bone marrow donors made up the cohort. Cohort members were all nominally healthy when sampled, although unrecorded immune exposures were likely present. The donor was CMV seropositive and was included in the group of 270 or so seropositive cohort members. A peripheral blood sample was provided by each donor, and peripheral blood mononuclear cells were used for TCR beta sequencing. Genomic DNA was extracted from the blood cell samples with the Qiagen DNeasy Blood Extraction Kit.

This sample was taken from a study of cytomegalovirus exposure and HLA in healthy donors (dated by TCRdb to 2017 to 2019). A note on the overall study: An earlier analysis of 587 of the donors reported 276 Gb of sequence data and approximately 120 million unique TCR beta sequences obtained from around 190 million T cells. Rather than using new phenotypic data, the later analysis identified candidate immune exposures from TCR beta sequences and from how often those sequences occurred across donors. Alongside the repertoire data, information on donor age, sex, ethnicity and CMV serostatus was compiled. Roughly 5 DR-DQ haplotypes were handled as single units for association and clustering because linkage in the cohort was strong. The study aimed to test whether cataloging public T cell receptors could reveal signatures of past pathogen exposure. Typing coverage differed by locus: A, B, C, DRB1 and DQB1 were typed in roughly 620-630 donors, DQA1 in 522, DPA1 in over 600, and DPB1 in 400 to 480. In addition to the first cohort of around 670 subjects, a separate validation cohort of 130 or so different subjects was used. All discovery cohort repertoires had been generated on a single sequencing platform. Of the 350 to 400 genotyped donors, about 80% fell in the genetic ancestry cluster associated with self-reported Caucasian donors. To predict cytomegalovirus infection status, the study combined high-throughput TCR immunosequencing, statistical association of individual TCRs with disease status, and machine learning. The study used immunosequencing to profile the T cell repertoires of approximately 630 subjects and linked those repertoires to cytomegalovirus serostatus. In a later analysis, previously published TCR beta repertoires from 550 to 700 donors were re-analyzed and high-resolution HLA genotyping was added so that TCR occurrence patterns could be studied. HLA typing included class I and class II loci at four-digit resolution. Genome-wide SNP genotypes for about 65% of the roughly 700 donors were used in a later genetic analysis, which treated that subset as a discovery cohort. Among 300 to 500 genotyped donors of the cohort, an average of roughly 230,000 unique TCR beta nucleotide sequences was sequenced per donor, of which 15% to 20% were non-productive. An earlier analysis of around 580 of the donors used high-throughput TCR beta sequencing to judge whether each TCR beta V gene segment behaved as functional or pseudogenic. Approximately 300 gigabases of sequencing data and around 80 million unique TCR sequences made up an early release that covered fewer than 650 HLA-typed donors.

The library came from the immunoSEQ multiplex PCR assay. The multiplex PCR relied on a mix of 60 forward primers for TCR Vbeta segments and 13 reverse primers for TCR Jbeta segments. Amplification of the CDR3 region of rearranged TCR beta genes was performed with a multiplex PCR assay on genomic DNA. Amplified TCR beta libraries were sequenced as 87-base-pair reads on the Illumina HiSeq System. The study's processing was this. A later analysis tallied around 87 million unique TCR beta chains across the 610 or so repertoires, and approximately 12 million of those chains were shared by two or more donors. Raw reads were error-corrected and collapsed into unique sequences with a nearest-neighbor algorithm that merged closely related sequences to remove PCR and sequencing errors. Alignment of CDR3 sequences to IMGT reference sequences was used to assign V, D and J gene segments. Each retained sequence needed at least a six-nucleotide match to both a V gene segment and a J gene segment. A rearrangement counted as productive if the CDR3 had no stop codons and remained in frame with V and J, and every other rearrangement counted as non-productive. CDR3 was defined by IMGT convention, running from the second conserved V-encoded cysteine to the conserved J-encoded phenylalanine. Sequences without an unambiguous match to a single V gene segment were excluded from the earlier analysis of several hundred of the donors. In an earlier analysis of approximately 550 of the donors, V segments were called functional above 56.7% productive rearrangements and were called segregating when the between-donor standard deviation exceeded 5%. A statistical classification framework was built to diagnose cytomegalovirus status from the catalog of TCR beta chain sequences. In a later analysis, TCR nucleotide sequences were compared against IMGT/GENE-DB human TR gene sequences so that V and J genes could be assigned. The TCRdist pipeline was used in a later analysis to assign CDR3 sequences and most-parsimonious VDJ recombination scenarios. In a later analysis, each TCR beta chain was defined by its CDR3 amino acid sequence together with its V-gene family, and reads without a unique V-gene family were excluded. As a way to deal with suspected cross-contamination and a sequencing artifact, a later analysis dropped hundreds of nucleotide sequences that were highly shared and had low generation probability. In a later analysis, a clonal expansion index for each public chain was calculated from normalized within-repertoire ranks of inferred template counts. A later analysis computed generation probabilities with a VDJ recombination model fitted to out-of-frame rearrangements, and checked the results against IGoR. A later analysis scored TCR-TCR, TCR-HLA and TCR-CMV co-occurrence with hypergeometric tests, applying a repertoire-size bias correction to TCR pairs. In a later analysis, false discovery rates were estimated by permuting HLA or CMV assignments 20 times. In a later analysis, co-occurring TCRs were grouped with DBSCAN, and TCRdist sequence similarity was added when clustering was performed within HLA-allele-positive subsets. Co-occurrence clustering excluded repertoires with fewer than 30,000 or more than 120,000 public chains, plus five with anomalous nucleotide sharing. TCRdb retrieved this table from immuneACCESS and kept in-frame rearrangements only. Not all clones are present; in checked studies, unresolved V genes account for under half, and no reason is known for the remainder. D and trimming come from the DNA, and the V and J calls and clone size come from that table. Recorded for this sample are some 120,000 clones; 83% of them occurred a single time. The ten largest clonotypes hold roughly 4% of the sample.

What the authors observed across the whole study: Because some donors lacked HLA typing at each locus, the association tests relied only on the typed subset. A later genetic analysis associated a missense DCLRE1C variant with V-gene and J-gene trimming of TCR beta chains, and an independent cohort replicated the association. According to a later genetic analysis, donors in an Asian-associated ancestry cluster had fewer N-insertions in productive TCRs than the roughly 670-donor mean. It was suggested by the authors that the approach could potentially be generalized to other disease states and immunological phenotypes. Some IMGT-functional V segments, including TRBV6-2 and TRBV6-3, could not be told apart with the 87-base-pair reads, so those segments were excluded. In both the original and validation cohorts, the classifier was reported to diagnose cytomegalovirus status with high specificity and sensitivity. A later analysis found that most CMV-associated TCR beta chains appeared HLA-restricted, with HLA associations seemingly driven largely by CMV exposure. At a false discovery rate of 0.05, a later analysis linked under 20,000 TCR beta sequences to specific HLA alleles. Across donors, most TCR sequences were observed very rarely, whereas some public TCRs were present in many individuals. According to a later analysis, parvovirus B19, influenza, CMV and Epstein-Barr virus appeared linked to several top co-occurrence clusters. Broadly in line with IMGT annotations, most TCR beta V segments showed up in productive rearrangements about 90% or about 30% of the time in an earlier analysis of roughly 590 of the donors. In the study, 150 to 200 TCR beta chains were listed as associated with cytomegalovirus. Strong co-occurrence of HLA alleles, especially DR and DQ, made assigning TCR associations to individual alleles difficult. For the cohort, immune exposure information was limited to CMV serostatus. A further reported finding was that TCR beta sequences accurately predicted the HLA-A and HLA-B alleles for most subjects in the first cohort. A cluster of highly shared sequence variants was judged likely to represent a technical artifact of the sequencing pipeline. Fewer than 20 rarely observed V segments, including chromosome 9 orphons, were excluded from the earlier analysis of 550 to 700 of the donors because counts were too low. In this cohort, only TCR beta chains were sequenced, and detectable features were limited by the absence of alpha or paired-chain data. A few of the identified cytomegalovirus-associated TCR beta chains were confirmed in vitro to be specific for cytomegalovirus antigens. In a later analysis, TCR association rates were found to vary across HLA loci, with the most associated TCRs seen for DRB1 alleles and the fewest for HLA-C alleles. Correlated functional status among segregating V segments might be attributable to linkage disequilibrium, but an unknown experimental factor could not be ruled out. In a later analysis, HLA-associated TCR beta chains were found to be more clonally expanded and to have lower generation probabilities than equally common non-associated chains. Roughly uniform sequencing depth across donors was assumed in presence/absence analyses, although this assumption may not hold.

This clonotype originated in a woman aged 40 to 50 in good health and CMV-seropositive. What was sequenced was PBMCs. The chain joins TRBV11-2 to TRBJ2-1; TRBD2 lines up with 8 middle nucleotides. The bases read TGTGCCAGCAGCGACCAAGCGAGGGCTAGCGGGCTCTATGAGCAGTTCTTC. Translated, this gives CASSDQARASGLYEQFF.